What follows is one TCR beta chain and its context. Original processing notes: Amplification of reference gene primers was used by the study to estimate nucleated cell counts. TCRdb keeps only in-frame clones here, not all; method: immunoSEQ multiplex PCR. The V and J calls and clone size are taken from that table; D and trimming were inferred from the DNA. The data hold some 180,000 clones, with around 88% observed a single time. This CDR3 comprises 16 residues. V shed 1 base and J shed 5 bases, with 15 bases lying between them. CDR1 is SGHNT and CDR2 is YYREEE in the germline V gene (reference sequence). This record belongs to a study of blood T cell repertoires in COVID-19. Study-level background: The study drew acute and convalescent COVID-19 samples from the United States, Italy and Spain. The analysed material was cDNA or gDNA that came from T cells, B-cell-depleted T cells, or PBMCs.

Sequencing used peripheral blood. The receptor's source is a woman aged 70-85 years who had recovered from COVID-19. The genes are TRBV5-4 and TRBJ2-2, with D maybe TRBD2 (5 bases). CDR3 sequence: CASSLQGRSRTGELFF. The CDR3 nucleotides read TGTGCCAGCAGCTTGCAAGGGAGATCGAGGACCGGGGAGCTGTTTTTT.